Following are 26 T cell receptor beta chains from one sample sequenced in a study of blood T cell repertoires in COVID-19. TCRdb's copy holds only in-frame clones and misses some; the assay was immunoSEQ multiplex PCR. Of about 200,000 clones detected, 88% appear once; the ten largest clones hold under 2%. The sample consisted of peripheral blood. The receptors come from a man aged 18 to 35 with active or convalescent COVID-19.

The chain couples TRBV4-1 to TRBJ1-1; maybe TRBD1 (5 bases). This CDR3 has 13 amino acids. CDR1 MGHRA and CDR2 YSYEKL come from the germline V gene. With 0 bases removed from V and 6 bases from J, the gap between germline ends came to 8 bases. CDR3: CASSQDGGSEAFF. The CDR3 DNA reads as TGCGCCAGCAGCCAAGATGGGGGGTCTGAAGCTTTCTTT.

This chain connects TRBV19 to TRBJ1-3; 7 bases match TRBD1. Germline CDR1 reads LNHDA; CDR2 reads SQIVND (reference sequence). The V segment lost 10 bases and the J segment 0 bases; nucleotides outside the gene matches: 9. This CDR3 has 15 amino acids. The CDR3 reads CATYRGGNSGNTIYF. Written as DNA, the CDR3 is TGTGCCACCTACCGAGGGGGCAACTCTGGAAACACCATATATTTT.

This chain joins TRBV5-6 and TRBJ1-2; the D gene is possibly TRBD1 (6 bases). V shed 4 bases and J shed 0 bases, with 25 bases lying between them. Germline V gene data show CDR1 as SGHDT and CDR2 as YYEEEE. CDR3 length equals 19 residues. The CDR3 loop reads CASSLYARDTPPTNYGYTF. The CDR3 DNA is TGTGCCAGCAGCCTGTATGCCCGGGACACTCCCCCCACTAACTATGGCTACACCTTC.

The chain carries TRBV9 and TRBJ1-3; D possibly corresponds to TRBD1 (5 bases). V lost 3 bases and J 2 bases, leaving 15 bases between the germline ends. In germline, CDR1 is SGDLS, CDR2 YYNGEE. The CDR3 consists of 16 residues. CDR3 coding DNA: TGTGCCAGCAGCGCAGACGGGGGGATGGCTGGAAACACCATATATTTT. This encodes CASSADGGMAGNTIYF.

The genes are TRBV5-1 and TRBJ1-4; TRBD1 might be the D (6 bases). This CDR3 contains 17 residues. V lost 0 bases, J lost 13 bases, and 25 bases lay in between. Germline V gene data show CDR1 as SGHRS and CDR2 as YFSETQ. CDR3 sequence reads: CASSLGAWGGTHNGLFF. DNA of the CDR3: TGCGCCAGCAGCTTGGGCGCCTGGGGGGGCACTCACAACGGACTGTTTTTT.

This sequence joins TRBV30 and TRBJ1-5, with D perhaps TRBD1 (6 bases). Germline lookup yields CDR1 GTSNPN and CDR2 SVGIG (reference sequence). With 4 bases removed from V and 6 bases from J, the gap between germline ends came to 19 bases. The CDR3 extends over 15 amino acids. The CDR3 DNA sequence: TGTGCCTGGACTCCACGTGGGCAGGGGACTCAGCCCCAGCATTTT. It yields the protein CAWTPRGQGTQPQHF.

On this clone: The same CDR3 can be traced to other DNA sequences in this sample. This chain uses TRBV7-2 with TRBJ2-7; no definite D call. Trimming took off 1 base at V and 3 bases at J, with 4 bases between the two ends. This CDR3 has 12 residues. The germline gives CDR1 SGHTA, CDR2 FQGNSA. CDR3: CASSLVSYEQYF. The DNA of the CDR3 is TGTGCCAGCAGCTTAGTTAGCTACGAGCAGTACTTC.

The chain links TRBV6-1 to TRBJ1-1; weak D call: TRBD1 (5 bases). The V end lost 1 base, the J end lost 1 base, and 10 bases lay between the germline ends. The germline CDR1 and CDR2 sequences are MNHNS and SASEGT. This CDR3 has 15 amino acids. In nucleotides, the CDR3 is TGTGCCAGCAGTGAAGGGTACAGGAGGAACACTGAAGCTTTCTTT. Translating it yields CASSEGYRRNTEAFF.

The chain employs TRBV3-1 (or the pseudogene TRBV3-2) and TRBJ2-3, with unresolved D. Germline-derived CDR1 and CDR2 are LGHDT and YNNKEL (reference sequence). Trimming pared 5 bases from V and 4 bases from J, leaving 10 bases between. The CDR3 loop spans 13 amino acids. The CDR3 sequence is CASSKNPADTQYF. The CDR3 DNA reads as TGTGCCAGCAGCAAAAACCCGGCAGATACGCAGTATTTT.

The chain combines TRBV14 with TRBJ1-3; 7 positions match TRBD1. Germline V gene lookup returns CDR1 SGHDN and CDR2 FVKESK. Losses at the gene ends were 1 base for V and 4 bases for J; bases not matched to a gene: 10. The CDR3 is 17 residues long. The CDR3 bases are TGTGCCAGCAGCCAAGGAAAAACAGGGGCGGCGGGAAACACCATATATTTT. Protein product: CASSQGKTGAAGNTIYF.

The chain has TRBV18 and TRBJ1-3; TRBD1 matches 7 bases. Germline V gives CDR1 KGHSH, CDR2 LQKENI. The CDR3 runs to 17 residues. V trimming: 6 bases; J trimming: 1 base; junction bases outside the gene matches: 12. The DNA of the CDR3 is TGTGCCAGCTCGCCCGAGGGACAGAGCCTTTCTGGAAACACCATATATTTT. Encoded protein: CASSPEGQSLSGNTIYF.

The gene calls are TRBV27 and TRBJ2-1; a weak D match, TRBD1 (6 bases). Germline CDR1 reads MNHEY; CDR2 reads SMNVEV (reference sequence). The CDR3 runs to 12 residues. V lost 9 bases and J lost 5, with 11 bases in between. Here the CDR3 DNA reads TGTGCCAGTACAGGGTCCAACAATGAGCAGTTCTTC. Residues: CASTGSNNEQFF.

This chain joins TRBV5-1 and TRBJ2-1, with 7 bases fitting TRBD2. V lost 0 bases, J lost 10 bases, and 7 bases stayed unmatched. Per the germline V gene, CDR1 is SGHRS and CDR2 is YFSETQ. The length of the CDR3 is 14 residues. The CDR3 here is CASSLEAGSREQFF. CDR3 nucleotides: TGCGCCAGCAGCTTGGAAGCGGGATCTAGGGAGCAGTTCTTC.

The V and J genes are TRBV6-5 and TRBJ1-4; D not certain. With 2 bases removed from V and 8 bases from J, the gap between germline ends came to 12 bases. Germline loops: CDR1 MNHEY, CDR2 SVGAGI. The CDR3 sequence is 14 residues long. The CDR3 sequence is CASSYGALGEKLFF. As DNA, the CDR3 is TGTGCCAGCAGTTACGGAGCTCTTGGGGAAAAACTGTTTTTT.

This chain's CDR3 is CASSPGTSVETQYF. The CDR3 nucleotides read TGTGCCAGCAGCCCCGGGACTAGCGTGGAGACCCAGTACTTC. The chain employs TRBV27 and TRBJ2-5; 10 bases align to TRBD2. Germline trimming cut 6 bases from V and 5 bases from J; bases unmatched to any gene: 6. The germline gives CDR1 MNHEY, CDR2 SMNVEV (reference sequence). The CDR3 runs to 14 residues.

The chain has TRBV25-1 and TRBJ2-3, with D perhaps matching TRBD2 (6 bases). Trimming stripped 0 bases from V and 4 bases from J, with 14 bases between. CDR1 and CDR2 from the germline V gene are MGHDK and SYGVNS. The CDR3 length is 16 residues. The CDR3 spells CASSEYTGRKPDTQYF. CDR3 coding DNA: TGTGCCAGCAGTGAATATACGGGGAGGAAGCCAGATACGCAGTATTTT. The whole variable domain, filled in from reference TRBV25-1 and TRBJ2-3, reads EADIYQTPRYLVIGTGKKITLECSQTMGHDKMYWYQQDPGMELHLIHYSYGVNSTEKGDLSSESTVSRIRTEHFPLTLESARPSHTSQYLCASSEYTGRKPDTQYFGPGTRLTVL.

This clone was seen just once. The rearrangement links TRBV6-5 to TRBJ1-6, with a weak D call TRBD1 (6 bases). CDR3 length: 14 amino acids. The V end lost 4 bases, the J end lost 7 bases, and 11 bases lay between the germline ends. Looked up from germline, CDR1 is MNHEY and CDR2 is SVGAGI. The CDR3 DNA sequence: TGTGCCAGCAGTTCGGGACATTGGAATTCACCCCTCCACTTT. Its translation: CASSSGHWNSPLHF.

CDR3 sequence reads: CASSVGTGRIYNEQFF. The DNA of the CDR3 is TGTGCCAGCAGCGTGGGGACTGGGCGGATCTACAATGAGCAGTTCTTC. The genes are TRBV9 and TRBJ2-1, with D perhaps TRBD2 (6 bases). Trimming pared 2 bases from V and 3 bases from J, leaving 15 bases between. This CDR3 has 16 residues. Germline CDR1 reads SGDLS; CDR2 reads YYNGEE.

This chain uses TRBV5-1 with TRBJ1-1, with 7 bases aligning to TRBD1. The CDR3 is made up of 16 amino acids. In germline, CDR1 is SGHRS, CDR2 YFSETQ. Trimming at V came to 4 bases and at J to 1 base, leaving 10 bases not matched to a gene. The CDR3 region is CASSPDRVGWNTEAFF. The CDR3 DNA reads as TGCGCCAGCAGCCCCGACAGGGTCGGTTGGAACACTGAAGCTTTCTTT.

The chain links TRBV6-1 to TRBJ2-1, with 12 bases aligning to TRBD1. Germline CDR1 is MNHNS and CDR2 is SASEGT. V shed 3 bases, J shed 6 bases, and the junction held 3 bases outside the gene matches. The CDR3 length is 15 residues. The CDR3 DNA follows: TGTGCCAGCAGTGAGGGACAGGGGGCTTTCAATGAGCAGTTCTTC. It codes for CASSEGQGAFNEQFF.

The CDR3 DNA follows: TGTGCCAGCAGCCCACGGGGGGGTAATGAGCAGTTCTTC. Translated: CASSPRGGNEQFF. V and J are TRBV7-3 and TRBJ2-1; 8 positions agree with TRBD2. Germline CDR1 and CDR2: SGHTA and FQGTGA. This CDR3 comprises 13 residues. With 5 bases clipped from V and 7 bases from J, the junction kept 4 bases outside the gene matches.

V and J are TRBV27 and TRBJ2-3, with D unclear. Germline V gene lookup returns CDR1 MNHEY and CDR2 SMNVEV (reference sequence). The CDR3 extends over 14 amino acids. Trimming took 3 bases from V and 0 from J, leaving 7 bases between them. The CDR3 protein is CASSFYPSTDTQYF. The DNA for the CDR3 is TGTGCCAGCAGTTTCTATCCTAGCACAGATACGCAGTATTTT.

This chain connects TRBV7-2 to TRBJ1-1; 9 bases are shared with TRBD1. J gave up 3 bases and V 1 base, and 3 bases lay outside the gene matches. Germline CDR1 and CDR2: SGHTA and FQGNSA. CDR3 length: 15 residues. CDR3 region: CASSLGDRVDTEAFF. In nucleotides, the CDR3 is TGTGCCAGCAGCTTAGGGGACAGGGTTGACACTGAAGCTTTCTTT. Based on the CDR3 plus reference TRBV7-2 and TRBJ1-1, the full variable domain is GAGVSQSPSNKVTEKGKDVELRCDPISGHTALYWYRQSLGQGLEFLIYFQGNSAPDKSGLPSDRFSAERTGGSVSTLTIQRTQQEDSAVYLCASSLGDRVDTEAFFGQGTRLTVV.

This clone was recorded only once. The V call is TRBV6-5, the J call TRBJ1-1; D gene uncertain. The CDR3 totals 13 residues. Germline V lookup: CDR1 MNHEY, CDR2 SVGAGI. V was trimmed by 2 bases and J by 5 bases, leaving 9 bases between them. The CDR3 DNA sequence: TGTGCCAGCAGTTACGATAGGGAGACTGAAGCTTTCTTT. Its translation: CASSYDRETEAFF.

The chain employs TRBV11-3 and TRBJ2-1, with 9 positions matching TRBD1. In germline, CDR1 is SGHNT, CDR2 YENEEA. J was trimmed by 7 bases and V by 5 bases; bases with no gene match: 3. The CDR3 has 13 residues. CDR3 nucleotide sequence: TGTGCCAGCAGCCGGGACAGGGTAAATGAGCAGTTCTTC. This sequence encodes CASSRDRVNEQFF.

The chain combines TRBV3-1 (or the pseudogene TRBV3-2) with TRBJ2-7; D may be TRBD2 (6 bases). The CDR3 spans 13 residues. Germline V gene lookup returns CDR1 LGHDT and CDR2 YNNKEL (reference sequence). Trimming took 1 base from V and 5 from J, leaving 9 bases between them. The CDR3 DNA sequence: TGTGCCAGCAGCCAAGTAGGAGGGAACGAGCAGTACTTC. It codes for CASSQVGGNEQYF.